This T cell receptor beta chain was captured by sequencing in a study of cytomegalovirus exposure and HLA in healthy donors. The PCR ran on 60 Vbeta and 13 Jbeta primers. The repertoire was sequenced with immunoSEQ multiplex PCR; TCRdb's copy has only in-frame clones and lacks some. The profile covers roughly 190,000 clones, with around 85% appearing a single time and 6.3% taken by the ten largest. Germline V gives CDR1 LGHNA, CDR2 YSLEER. Between the trimmed V and J ends, which lost 0 bases and 1 base, there was a span of 10 bases. The CDR3 runs to 16 residues. Sequenced material: PBMCs. The origin of this receptor is a man aged 35 to 55 in good health and CMV-seropositive. The J gene is TRBJ2-4, the V gene TRBV4-3, with TRBD2 as a possible D gene (5 bases). In nucleotides, the CDR3 is TGCGCCAGCAGCCAAGATCCTGAGGGTGCCAAAAACATTCAGTACTTC. It yields the protein CASSQDPEGAKNIQYF.